This TCR beta chain comes out of a study of tumour-infiltrating T cells in Burkitt lymphoma. Study-level background: Overall and progression-free survival were predicted by productive clonality.

From germline, CDR1 is SGHRS and CDR2 YFSETQ. CDR3 length: 14 residues. The ends lost 6 bases at V and 4 bases at J; junction bases unmatched: 5. Sequencing was performed with immunoSEQ multiplex PCR; in TCRdb, only in-frame clones are kept and a portion is missing. The table includes more than 12,000 clones, approximately 82% detected once. V and J are TRBV5-1 and TRBJ2-2; 8 bases are shared with TRBD2. What was sequenced was tumor tissue. This clonotype was obtained from a human donor with diffuse large B-cell lymphoma. In DNA form, the CDR3 reads TGCGCCAGCACCACGGGAGGGTCCACCGGGGAGCTGTTTTTT. Translation: CASTTGGSTGELFF. Full variable domain (remainder filled in from reference TRBV5-1 and TRBJ2-2): KAGVTQTPRYLIKTRGQQVTLSCSPISGHRSVSWYQQTPGQGLQFLFEYFSETQRNKGNFPGRFSGRQFSNSRSEMNVSTLELGDSALYLCASTTGGSTGELFFGEGSRLTVL.